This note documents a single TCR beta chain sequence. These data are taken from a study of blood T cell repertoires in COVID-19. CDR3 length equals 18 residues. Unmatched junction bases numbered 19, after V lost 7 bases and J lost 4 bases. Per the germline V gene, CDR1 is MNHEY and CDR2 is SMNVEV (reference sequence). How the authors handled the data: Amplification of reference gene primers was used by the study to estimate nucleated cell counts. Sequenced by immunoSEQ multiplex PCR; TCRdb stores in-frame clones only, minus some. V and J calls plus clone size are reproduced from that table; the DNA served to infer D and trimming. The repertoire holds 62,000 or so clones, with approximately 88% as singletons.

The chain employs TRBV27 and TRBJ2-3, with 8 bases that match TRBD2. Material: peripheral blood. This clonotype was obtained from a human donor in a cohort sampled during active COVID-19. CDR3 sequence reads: CASTPLTGGNLRADTQYF. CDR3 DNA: TGTGCCAGCACTCCTTTGACGGGAGGGAACCTTAGGGCAGATACGCAGTATTTT.